The present entry profiles one T cell receptor beta chain with its context. This sample is part of a study of cytomegalovirus exposure and HLA in healthy donors. Trimming pared 5 bases from V and 0 bases from J, leaving 9 bases between. The CDR3 is 14 amino acids. CDR1 and CDR2 from the germline V gene are MDHEN and SYDVKM. The PCR ran on 60 Vbeta and 13 Jbeta primers. Assay used: immunoSEQ multiplex PCR; TCRdb lists only in-frame clones, some missing. The data show around 87,000 clones, approximately 80% seen once. The sequence was obtained from a man aged 40-49 years in good health and CMV-seronegative. The rearrangement links TRBV28 to TRBJ2-3; weak D call: TRBD1 (5 bases). The sequenced sample consisted of PBMCs. This CDR3 is CASSQGISTDTQYF. The CDR3 DNA is TGTGCCAGCAGTCAGGGTATTAGCACAGATACGCAGTATTTT.